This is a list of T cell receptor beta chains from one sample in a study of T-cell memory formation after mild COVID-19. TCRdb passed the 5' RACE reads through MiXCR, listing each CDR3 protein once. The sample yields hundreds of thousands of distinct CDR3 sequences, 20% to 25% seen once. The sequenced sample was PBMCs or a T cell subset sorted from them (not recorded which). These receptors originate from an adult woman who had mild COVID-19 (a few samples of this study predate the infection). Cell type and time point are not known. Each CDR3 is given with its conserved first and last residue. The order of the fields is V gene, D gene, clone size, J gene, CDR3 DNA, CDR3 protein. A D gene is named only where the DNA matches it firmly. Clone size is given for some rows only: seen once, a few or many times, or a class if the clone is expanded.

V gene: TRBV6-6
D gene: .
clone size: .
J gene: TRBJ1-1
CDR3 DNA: TGTGCCAGCAGTTACTCGGGGCAGTGGAACACTGAAGCTTTCTTT
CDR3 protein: CASSYSGQWNTEAFF

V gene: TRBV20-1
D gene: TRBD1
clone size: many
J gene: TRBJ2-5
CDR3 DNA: TGCAGTGCTAGGAAACCGGGACAGTACTCAATCAAGACCCAGTACTTC
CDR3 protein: CSARKPGQYSIKTQYF

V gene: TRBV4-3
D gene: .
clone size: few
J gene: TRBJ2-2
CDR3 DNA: TGCGCCAGCAGCCAAGACGCTATATCCACTAGTTCCGGGGAGCTGTTTTTT
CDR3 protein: CASSQDAISTSSGELFF

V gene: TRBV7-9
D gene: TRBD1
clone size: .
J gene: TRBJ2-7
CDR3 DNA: TGTGCCAGCAGCCCACCACAGGGGAAGTACGAGCAGTACTTC
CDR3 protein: CASSPPQGKYEQYF

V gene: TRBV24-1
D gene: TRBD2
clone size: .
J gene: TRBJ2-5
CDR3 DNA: TGTGCCACCAGTGATTCGGGACTAGCGGGATGGGAGACCCAGTACTTC
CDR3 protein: CATSDSGLAGWETQYF

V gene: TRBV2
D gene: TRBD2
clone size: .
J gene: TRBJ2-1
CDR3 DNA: TGTGCCAGCAGTGAAAGGGGACTAGCGGGCAATGAGCAGTTCTTC
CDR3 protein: CASSERGLAGNEQFF

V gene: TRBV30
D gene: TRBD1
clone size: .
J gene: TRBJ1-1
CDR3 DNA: TGTGCCTGGAGTTTACTCACAGGGGGGCGGACTGAAGCTTTCTTT
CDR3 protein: CAWSLLTGGRTEAFF

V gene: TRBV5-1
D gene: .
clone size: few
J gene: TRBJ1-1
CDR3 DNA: TGCGCCAGCAGCGGGGAGGGAGGCGCGGCTTTCTTT
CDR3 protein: CASSGEGGAAFF

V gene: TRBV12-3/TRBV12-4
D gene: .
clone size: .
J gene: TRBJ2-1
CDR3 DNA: TGTGCCAGCAGTTTATTCGGGGACGACAATGAGCAGTTCTTC
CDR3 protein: CASSLFGDDNEQFF

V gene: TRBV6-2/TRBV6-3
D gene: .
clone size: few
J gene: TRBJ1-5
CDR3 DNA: TGTGCCAGCAGCTACCACAATCAGCCCCAGCATTTT
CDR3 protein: CASSYHNQPQHF

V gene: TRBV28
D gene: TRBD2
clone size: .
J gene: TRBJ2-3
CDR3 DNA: TGTGCCAGCAGTGCCCCCGGGACTAGCGGGAGAAGCACAGATACGCAGTATTTT
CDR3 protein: CASSAPGTSGRSTDTQYF

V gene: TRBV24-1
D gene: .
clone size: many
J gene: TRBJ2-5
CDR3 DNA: TGTGCCACCAGTGTATCACTAGGGCATCGGGAGACCCAGTACTTC
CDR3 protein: CATSVSLGHRETQYF

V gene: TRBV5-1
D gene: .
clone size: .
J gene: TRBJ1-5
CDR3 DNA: TGCGCCAGCAGCTTGGGGCCAGGGGGCAATCAGCCCCAGCATTTT
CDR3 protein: CASSLGPGGNQPQHF

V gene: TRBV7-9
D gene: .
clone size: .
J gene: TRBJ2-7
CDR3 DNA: TGTGCCAGCAGCTTGGGACAAGAGCAGTACTTC
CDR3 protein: CASSLGQEQYF

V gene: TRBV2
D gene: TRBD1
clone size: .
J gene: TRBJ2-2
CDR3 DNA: TGTGCCAGCAGCGGACAGGGGGCTTGGGCCGGGGAGCTGTTTTTT
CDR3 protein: CASSGQGAWAGELFF

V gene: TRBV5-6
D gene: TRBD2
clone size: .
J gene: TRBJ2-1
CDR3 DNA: TGTGCCAGCAGCCGTCTCGGTAGCGGGGGCAGGAGTCGATACAATGAGCAGTTCTTC
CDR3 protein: CASSRLGSGGRSRYNEQFF

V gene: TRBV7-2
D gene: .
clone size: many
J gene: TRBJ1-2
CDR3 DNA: TGTGCCAGCAGCGGCCAGACAAACTATGGCTACACCTTC
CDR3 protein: CASSGQTNYGYTF

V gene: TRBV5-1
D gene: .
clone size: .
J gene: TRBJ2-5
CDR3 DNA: TGCGCCAGCAGCTTGGCCACTTTACAAGAGACCCAGTACTTC
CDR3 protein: CASSLATLQETQYF

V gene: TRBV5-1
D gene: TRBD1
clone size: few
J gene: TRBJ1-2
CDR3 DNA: TGCGCCAGCAGCTTGTCATCCTCCGGGACAGGGGGCCGGAACTATGGCTACACCTTC
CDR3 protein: CASSLSSSGTGGRNYGYTF

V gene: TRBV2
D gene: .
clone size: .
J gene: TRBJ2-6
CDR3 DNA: TGTGCCAGCAGTGAAAGAGGACGGACTGGGGCCAACGTCCTGACTTTC
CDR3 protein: CASSERGRTGANVLTF

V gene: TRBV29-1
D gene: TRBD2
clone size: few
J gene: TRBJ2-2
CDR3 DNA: TGCAGCGTTGGTTCTAGCGGGAGCTCCGGGGAGCTGTTTTTT
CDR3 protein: CSVGSSGSSGELFF

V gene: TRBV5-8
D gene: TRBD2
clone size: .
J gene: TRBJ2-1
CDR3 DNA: TGTGCCAGCAGCTCCCCCCGGACTAGCGGCTTCTCCTACAATGAGCAGTTCTTC
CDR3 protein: CASSSPRTSGFSYNEQFF

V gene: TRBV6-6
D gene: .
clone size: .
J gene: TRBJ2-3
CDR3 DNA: TGTGCCAGCAGCTCTTCGGGCGGGTACACAGATACGCAGTATTTT
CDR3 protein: CASSSSGGYTDTQYF

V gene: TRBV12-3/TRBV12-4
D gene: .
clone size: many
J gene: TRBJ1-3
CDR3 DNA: TGTGCCAGCAGTTTATCAGGTGCTGGAAACACCATATATTTT
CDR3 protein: CASSLSGAGNTIYF

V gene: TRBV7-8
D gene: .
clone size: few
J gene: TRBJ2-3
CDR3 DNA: TGTGCCAGCAGCCCAAGACGACTCGTCGCCGATACGCAGTATTTT
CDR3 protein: CASSPRRLVADTQYF

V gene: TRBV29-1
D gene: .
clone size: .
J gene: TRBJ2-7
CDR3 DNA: TGCAGCGGCAGGGTGGGCCCCTCCTACGAGCAGTACTTC
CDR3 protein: CSGRVGPSYEQYF

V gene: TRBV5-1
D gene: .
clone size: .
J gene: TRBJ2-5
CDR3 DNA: TGCGCCAGCAGCTTGGCCGGGAAAGAGACCCAGTACTTC
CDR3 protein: CASSLAGKETQYF

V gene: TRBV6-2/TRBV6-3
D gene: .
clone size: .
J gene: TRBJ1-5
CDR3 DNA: TGTGCCAGCAGTTACAGGAGGGTCAATCAGCCCCAGCATTTT
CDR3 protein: CASSYRRVNQPQHF

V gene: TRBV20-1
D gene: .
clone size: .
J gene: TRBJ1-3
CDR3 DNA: TGCAGTGCCATAGACCCTCAAGTCGGAAACACCATATATTTT
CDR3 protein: CSAIDPQVGNTIYF

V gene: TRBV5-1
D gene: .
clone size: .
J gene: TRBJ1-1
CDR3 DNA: TGCGCCAGCAGCTTGGCCGCCAGCACTGAAGCTTTCTTT
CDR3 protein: CASSLAASTEAFF

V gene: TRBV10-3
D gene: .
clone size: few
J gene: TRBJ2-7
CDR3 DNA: TGTGCCATCAGTGATCACGGACAGCCCCGGGCCTACGAGCAGTACTTC
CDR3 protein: CAISDHGQPRAYEQYF

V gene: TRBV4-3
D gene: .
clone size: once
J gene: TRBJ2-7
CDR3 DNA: TGCGCCAGCAGCCAAGCGGGACCTGGGTACGAGCAGTACTTC
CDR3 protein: CASSQAGPGYEQYF

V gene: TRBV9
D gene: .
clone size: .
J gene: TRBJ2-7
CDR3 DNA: TGTGCCAGCAGCCGAACGGAGGATGGTAGCCCCTACGAGCAGTACTTC
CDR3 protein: CASSRTEDGSPYEQYF

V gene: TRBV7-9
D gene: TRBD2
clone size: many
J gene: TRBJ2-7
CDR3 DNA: TGTGCCAGCAGCTTAGCGAGCGCGGGAGCTAAGGAGCAGTACTTC
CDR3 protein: CASSLASAGAKEQYF

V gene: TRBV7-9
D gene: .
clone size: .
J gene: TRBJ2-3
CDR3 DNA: TGTGCCAGCAGCCCTCCGGGACGGCCCACAGATACGCAGTATTTT
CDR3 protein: CASSPPGRPTDTQYF

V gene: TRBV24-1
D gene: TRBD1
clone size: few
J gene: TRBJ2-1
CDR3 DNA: TGTGCCACCAGTGATGGGGACAGGACCAACAATGAGCAGTTCTTC
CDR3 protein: CATSDGDRTNNEQFF

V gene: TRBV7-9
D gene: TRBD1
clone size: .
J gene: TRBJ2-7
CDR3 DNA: TGTGCCAGCAGCTCCGGGGGTGCAGGGGGCAGGTACGAGCAGTACTTC
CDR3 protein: CASSSGGAGGRYEQYF

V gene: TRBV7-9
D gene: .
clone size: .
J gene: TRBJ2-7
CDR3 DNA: TGTGCCAGCAGCGCCCCCAGGGTCAAAGAGCAGTACTTC
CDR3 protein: CASSAPRVKEQYF

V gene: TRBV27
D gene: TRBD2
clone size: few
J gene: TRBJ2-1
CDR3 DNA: TGTGCCAGCAGCTCAGGGGGATGGATGACTAGCGGGATGAGCCCTTACAATGAGCAGTTCTTC
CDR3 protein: CASSSGGWMTSGMSPYNEQFF

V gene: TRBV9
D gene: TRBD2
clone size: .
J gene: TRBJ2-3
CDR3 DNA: TGTGCCAGCAGCGCCTCGCCTAGCGGGACCATCACAGATACGCAGTATTTT
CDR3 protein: CASSASPSGTITDTQYF